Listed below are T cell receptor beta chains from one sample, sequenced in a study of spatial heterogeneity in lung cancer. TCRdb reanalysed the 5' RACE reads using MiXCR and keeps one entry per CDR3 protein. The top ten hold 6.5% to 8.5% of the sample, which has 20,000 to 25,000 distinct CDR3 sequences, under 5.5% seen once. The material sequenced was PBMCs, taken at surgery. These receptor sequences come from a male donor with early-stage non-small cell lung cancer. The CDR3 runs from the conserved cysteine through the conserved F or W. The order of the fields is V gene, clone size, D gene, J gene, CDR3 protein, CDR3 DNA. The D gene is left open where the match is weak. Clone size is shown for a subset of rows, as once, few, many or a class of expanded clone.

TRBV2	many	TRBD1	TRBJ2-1	CASRTTGVMVPGPYNEQFF	TGTGCCAGCAGGACGACAGGGGTAATGGTCCCAGGGCCCTACAATGAGCAGTTCTTC
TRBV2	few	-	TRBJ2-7	CASSGHYEQYF	TGTGCCAGCAGTGGGCACTACGAGCAGTACTTC
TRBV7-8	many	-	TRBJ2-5	CASSLGHEETQYF	TGTGCCAGCAGCTTGGGACATGAAGAGACCCAGTACTTC
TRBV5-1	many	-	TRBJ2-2	CASQRVGASTGELFF	TGCGCCAGCCAAAGAGTGGGGGCGAGCACCGGGGAGCTGTTTTTT
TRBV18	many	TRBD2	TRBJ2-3	CASSRLSGKITDTQYF	TGTGCCAGCTCTCGGCTTAGCGGGAAGATCACAGATACGCAGTATTTT
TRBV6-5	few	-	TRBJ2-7	CASSSSGSSRVEQYF	TGTGCCAGCAGTTCCTCCGGGTCAAGTCGCGTAGAGCAGTACTTC
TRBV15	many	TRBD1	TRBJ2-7	CATSRERGTEASYEQYF	TGTGCCACCAGCAGAGAAAGGGGGACAGAGGCCTCCTACGAGCAGTACTTC
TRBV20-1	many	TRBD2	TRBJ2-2	CSARPFGLAGESGELFF	TGCAGTGCTAGACCCTTCGGACTAGCGGGAGAGAGCGGGGAGCTGTTTTTT
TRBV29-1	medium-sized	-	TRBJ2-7	CSVFEPGYEQYF	TGCAGCGTTTTTGAGCCAGGCTACGAGCAGTACTTC
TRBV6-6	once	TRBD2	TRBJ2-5	CASSYPTGGVETQYF	TGTGCCAGCAGTTATCCCACGGGGGGGGTAGAGACCCAGTACTTC
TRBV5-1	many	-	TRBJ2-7	CASSLGQGGTTYEQYF	TGCGCCAGCAGCCTTGGACAGGGAGGGACTACCTACGAGCAGTACTTC
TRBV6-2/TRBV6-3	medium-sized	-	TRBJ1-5	CASSYGGDNQPQHF	TGTGCCAGCAGTTACGGGGGGGACAATCAGCCCCAGCATTTT
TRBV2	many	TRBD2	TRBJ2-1	CASRSSSGLAGDEQFF	TGTGCCAGCAGGTCATCTTCGGGACTAGCGGGAGATGAGCAGTTCTTC
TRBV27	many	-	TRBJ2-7	CASSIDPQGSGPREQYF	TGTGCCAGCAGTATTGACCCCCAGGGGTCTGGGCCGAGAGAGCAGTACTTC
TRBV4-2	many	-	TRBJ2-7	CASSQDLGYPSYEQYF	TGTGCCAGCAGCCAAGATCTCGGCTATCCCTCCTACGAGCAGTACTTC
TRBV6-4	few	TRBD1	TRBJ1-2	CASSIPVQGADFYGYTF	TGTGCCAGCAGTATTCCAGTCCAGGGGGCGGATTTCTATGGCTACACCTTC
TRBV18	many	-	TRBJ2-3	CASSPSLTERTDTQYF	TGTGCCAGCTCACCTAGCCTGACTGAGAGGACAGATACGCAGTATTTT
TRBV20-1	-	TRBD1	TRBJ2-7	CSAPQARGNSYEQYF	TGCAGTGCACCTCAAGCCAGGGGGAATTCCTACGAGCAGTACTTC
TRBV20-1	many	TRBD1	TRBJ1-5	CSAHDRASNQPQHF	TGCAGTGCTCATGACAGGGCTAGCAATCAGCCCCAGCATTTT
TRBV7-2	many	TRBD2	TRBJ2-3	CASSFVAGGFTDTQYF	TGTGCCAGCAGCTTTGTAGCGGGAGGGTTCACAGATACGCAGTATTTT
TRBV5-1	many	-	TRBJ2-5	CASARGGPETQYF	TGCGCCAGCGCGAGGGGGGGGCCGGAGACCCAGTACTTC
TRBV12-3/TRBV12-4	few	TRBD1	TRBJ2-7	CASGQGPQFEQYF	TGTGCCAGCGGACAGGGACCCCAATTCGAGCAGTACTTC
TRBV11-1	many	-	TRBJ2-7	CASSFLGEQYF	TGTGCCAGCAGCTTCTTGGGGGAGCAGTACTTC
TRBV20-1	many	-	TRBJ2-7	CSAYRNRHSYEQYF	TGCAGTGCTTATCGGAATAGGCACTCCTACGAGCAGTACTTC
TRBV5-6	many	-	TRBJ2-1	CASSLRVVNEQFF	TGTGCCAGCAGCTTGCGGGTGGTCAATGAGCAGTTCTTC
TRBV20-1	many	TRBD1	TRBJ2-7	CSARGQGAGRRGEQYF	TGCAGTGCTAGAGGACAGGGGGCAGGCCGACGGGGCGAGCAGTACTTC
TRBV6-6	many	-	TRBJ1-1	CASRLAGTEAFF	TGTGCCAGCAGGCTCGCCGGCACTGAAGCTTTCTTT
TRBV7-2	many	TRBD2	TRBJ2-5	CASSFGLAGARETQYF	TGTGCCAGCAGCTTCGGACTAGCGGGAGCTCGGGAGACCCAGTACTTC
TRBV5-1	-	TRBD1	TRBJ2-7	CASSFGTGGSYEQYF	TGCGCCAGCAGCTTCGGGACAGGGGGGTCCTACGAGCAGTACTTC
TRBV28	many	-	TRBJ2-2	CASSILTGNTGELFF	TGTGCCAGCAGTATACTGACAGGGAACACCGGGGAGCTGTTTTTT
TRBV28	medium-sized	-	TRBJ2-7	CASRAPTTYEQYF	TGTGCCAGCCGGGCCCCGACCACCTACGAGCAGTACTTC
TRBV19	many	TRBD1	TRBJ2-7	CASSILHRGRLSYEQYF	TGTGCCAGTAGTATACTCCACAGGGGGCGCCTCTCCTACGAGCAGTACTTC
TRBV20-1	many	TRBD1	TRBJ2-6	CSATTGGGANVLTF	TGCAGTGCTACTACAGGGGGTGGGGCCAACGTCCTGACTTTC
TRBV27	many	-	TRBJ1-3	CASSLSYTSGNTIYF	TGTGCCAGCAGTTTATCATATACCTCTGGAAACACCATATATTTT
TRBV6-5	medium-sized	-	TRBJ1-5	CASRAMGAGPQHF	TGTGCCAGCAGAGCGATGGGGGCCGGGCCCCAGCATTTT
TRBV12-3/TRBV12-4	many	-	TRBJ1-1	CASSLNGGANTEAFF	TGTGCCAGCAGTTTAAACGGGGGGGCGAACACTGAAGCTTTCTTT
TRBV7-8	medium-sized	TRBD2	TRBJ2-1	CASSAGLASGRNEQFF	TGTGCCAGCAGCGCCGGACTAGCGTCCGGAAGGAATGAGCAGTTCTTC
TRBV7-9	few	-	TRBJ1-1	CASSLDTLTAFF	TGTGCCAGCAGCTTAGATACCCTCACAGCTTTCTTT
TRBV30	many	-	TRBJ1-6	CAWSETGNSPLHF	TGTGCCTGGAGCGAAACAGGGAATTCACCCCTCCACTTT
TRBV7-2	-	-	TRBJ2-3	CASSLRRSTDTQYF	TGTGCCAGCAGCTTAAGGCGAAGCACAGATACGCAGTATTTT
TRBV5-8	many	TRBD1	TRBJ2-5	CASSLAGTGRETQYF	TGTGCCAGCAGCTTGGCCGGGACAGGCCGGGAGACCCAGTACTTC
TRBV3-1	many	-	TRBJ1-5	CASSQGTVNSNQPQHF	TGTGCCAGCAGCCAAGGGACCGTTAATAGCAATCAGCCCCAGCATTTT
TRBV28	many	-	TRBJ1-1	CASSRPDEAFF	TGTGCCAGCAGTCGGCCAGATGAAGCTTTCTTT
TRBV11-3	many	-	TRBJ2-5	CASSSGHTAQETQYF	TGTGCCAGCAGCTCCGGCCATACCGCCCAAGAGACCCAGTACTTC